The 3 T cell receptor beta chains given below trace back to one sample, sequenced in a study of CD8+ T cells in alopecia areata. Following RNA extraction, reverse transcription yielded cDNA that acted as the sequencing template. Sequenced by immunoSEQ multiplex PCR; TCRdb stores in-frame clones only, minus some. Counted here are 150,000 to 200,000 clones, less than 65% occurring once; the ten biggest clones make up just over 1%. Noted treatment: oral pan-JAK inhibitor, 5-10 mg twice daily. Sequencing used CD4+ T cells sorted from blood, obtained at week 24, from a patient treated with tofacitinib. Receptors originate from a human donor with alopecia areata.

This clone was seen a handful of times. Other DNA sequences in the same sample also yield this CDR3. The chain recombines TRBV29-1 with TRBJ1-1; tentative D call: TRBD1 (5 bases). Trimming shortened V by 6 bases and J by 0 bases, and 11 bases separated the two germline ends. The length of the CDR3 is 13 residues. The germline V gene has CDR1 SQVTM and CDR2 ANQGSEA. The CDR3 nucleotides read TGCAGCGTGGCGGGGCAAATGAACACTGAAGCTTTCTTT. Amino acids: CSVAGQMNTEAFF. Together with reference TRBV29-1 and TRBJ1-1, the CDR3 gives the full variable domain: SAVISQKPSRDICQRGTSLTIQCQVDSQVTMMFWYRQQPGQSLTLIATANQGSEATYESGFVIDKFPISRPNLTFSTLTVSNMSPEDSSIYLCSVAGQMNTEAFFGQGTRLTVV.

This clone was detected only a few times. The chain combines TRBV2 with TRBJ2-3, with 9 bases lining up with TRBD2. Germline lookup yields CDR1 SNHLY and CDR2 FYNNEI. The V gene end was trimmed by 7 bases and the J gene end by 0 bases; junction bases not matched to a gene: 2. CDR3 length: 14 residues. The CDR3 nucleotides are TGTGCCAGCAAGCTAGCGGGGAGCACAGATACGCAGTATTTT. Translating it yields CASKLAGSTDTQYF.

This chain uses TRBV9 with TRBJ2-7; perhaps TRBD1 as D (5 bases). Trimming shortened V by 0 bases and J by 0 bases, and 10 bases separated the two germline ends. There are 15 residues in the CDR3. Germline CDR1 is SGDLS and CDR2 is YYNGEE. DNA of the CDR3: TGTGCCAGCAGCGTAGGACCGACAGCCTCCTACGAGCAGTACTTC. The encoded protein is CASSVGPTASYEQYF.